This TCR beta chain was observed in a study of T-cell reconstitution after alpha-beta-depleted transplantation in children. This clonotype was observed at least ten times. The CDR3 consists of 12 residues. From germline, CDR1 is SGHVS and CDR2 FQNEAQ. V gave up 2 bases and J gave up 10 bases, with 11 bases separating them. Library preparation (for TCRbeta) was performed with unique molecular identifiers. Via MiXCR, TCRdb re-called the PCR reads, giving one row per CDR3 protein. The sample lists roughly 170,000 distinct CDR3 sequences, about 6.4% seen once, with about 3% in the top ten. The rearrangement links TRBV7-8 to TRBJ1-1; D remains ambiguous. The source was PBMCs from the stem cell graft donor, collected from the stem cell graft. The origin of this receptor is a human donor who donated a stem cell graft to a child with Wiskott-Aldrich syndrome. The CDR3 bases are TGTGCCAGCAGCTTATCCCCGACGGTAGCTTTCTTT. Encoded protein: CASSLSPTVAFF.